This T cell receptor (beta chain) comes out of a study of type 1 and type 2 diabetes patients. CDR3 length: 15 amino acids. CDR1 is SGDLS, CDR2 YYNGEE, per germline. Trimming took 0 bases from V and 2 from J, leaving 12 bases between them. The PCR template was genomic DNA. Multiplex PCR with 30 forward and 13 reverse primers amplified the TCR beta CDR3. TCRdb redid the calling of the multiplex PCR reads with MiXCR, one entry per CDR3 protein. The data hold 280,000 or so distinct CDR3 sequences, with approximately 45% observed a single time. Source material: peripheral blood mononuclear cells (PBMCs). V and J are TRBV9 and TRBJ2-7; D call uncertain. The sequence derives from a man in his late teens or twenties with type 2 diabetes. The CDR3 DNA sequence: TGTGCCAGCAGCGTAGACCCGGCGGACCCCTACGAGCAGTACTTC. This translates into CASSVDPADPYEQYF.